This is a list of T cell receptor beta chains from one sample in a study of control samples from healthy donors and cancer patients. Profiling relied on immunoSEQ multiplex PCR, and the TCRdb table lists in-frame clones only, not all of them. The sample yields 75,000 to 100,000 clones, roughly four fifths seen once. Sample: blood. These TCRs come from a man aged 55-75 years in good health. The CDR3 runs from the conserved cysteine through the conserved F or W. The D gene is left open where the match is weak. The size field is filled for only some rows; it gives once, few, many or a size class.

v_call	j_call	d_call	clone_size	cdr3_aa	cdr3_nt
TRBV7-3	TRBJ2-1	TRBD2	once	CASSILAVPSGGEYNEQFF	TGTGCCAGCAGCATATTAGCGGTACCTAGCGGGGGGGAATACAATGAGCAGTTCTTC
TRBV4-1	TRBJ2-1	TRBD2	NA	CASSPVSGPYNEQFF	TGCGCCAGCAGCCCCGTTAGCGGGCCGTACAATGAGCAGTTCTTC
TRBV14	TRBJ1-2	NA	NA	CASSQDIGQTYGYTF	TGTGCCAGCAGCCAAGATATAGGACAGACTTATGGCTACACCTTC
TRBV5-1	TRBJ1-6	TRBD1	NA	CASSLGTGSDSPLHF	TGCGCCAGCAGCTTGGGGACAGGGTCGGATTCACCCCTCCACTTT
TRBV30	TRBJ1-1	NA	NA	CAWSARRARGAMNTEAFF	TGTGCCTGGAGTGCGCGACGCGCGAGAGGGGCTATGAACACTGAAGCTTTCTTT
TRBV20-1	TRBJ1-1	NA	NA	CSATPAGPAFF	TGCAGTGCTACCCCGGCAGGGCCGGCTTTCTTT
TRBV24-1	TRBJ2-1	TRBD2	NA	CATSDSLASGRALNEQFF	TGTGCCACCAGTGATTCCCTTGCTAGCGGGAGGGCCCTCAATGAGCAGTTCTTC
TRBV4-1	TRBJ2-5	TRBD2	NA	CASSRTSGETQYF	TGCGCCAGCAGCCGGACTAGCGGAGAGACCCAGTACTTC
TRBV6-5	TRBJ2-1	TRBD2	NA	CASRPSGRAANEQFF	TGTGCCAGCAGGCCTAGCGGGAGGGCGGCAAATGAGCAGTTCTTC
TRBV2	TRBJ2-7	NA	few	CASSAEQSYEQYF	TGTGCCAGCAGTGCGGAACAGAGCTACGAGCAGTACTTC
TRBV5-1	TRBJ1-2	NA	NA	CASSLQGYYGYTF	TGCGCCAGCAGCTTACAGGGTTACTATGGCTACACCTTC
TRBV3-1/TRBV3-2	TRBJ2-3	NA	once	CASSPTSTGTIRF	TGTGCCAGCAGCCCCACGTCGACAGGGACTATCCGGTTT
TRBV30	TRBJ2-2	TRBD1	NA	CAWNRQGPGELFF	TGTGCCTGGAACCGACAGGGGCCCGGGGAGCTGTTTTTT
TRBV5-1	TRBJ2-1	TRBD2	NA	CASRGSGAHNEQFF	TGCGCCAGCAGGGGTAGCGGGGCCCACAATGAGCAGTTCTTC
TRBV4-1	TRBJ2-7	NA	NA	CASSQGSAAYEQYF	TGCGCCAGCAGCCAAGGGTCAGCTGCCTACGAGCAGTACTTC
TRBV4-1	TRBJ2-1	TRBD2	NA	CASSQEPPSGAESEQFF	TGCGCCAGCAGCCAAGAACCTCCTAGCGGAGCCGAATCTGAGCAGTTCTTC
TRBV5-5	TRBJ2-5	NA	NA	CASSLPRGEQETQYF	TGTGCCAGCAGCTTGCCGAGGGGGGAACAAGAGACCCAGTACTTC
TRBV5-6	TRBJ2-7	TRBD1	NA	CASSIGQGAHEQYF	TGTGCCAGCAGCATCGGACAGGGGGCCCACGAGCAGTACTTC
TRBV6-2/TRBV6-3	TRBJ1-1	NA	once	CASSYRVGEAFF	TGTGCCAGCAGTTACAGGGTTGGAGAAGCTTTCTTT
TRBV5-1	TRBJ2-5	TRBD2	NA	CASSLEPSGWAETQYF	TGCGCCAGCAGCTTGGAACCTAGCGGGTGGGCAGAGACCCAGTACTTC
TRBV28	TRBJ2-3	NA	NA	CASSSAGVTDTQYF	TGTGCCAGCAGTTCGGCAGGGGTCACAGATACGCAGTATTTT
TRBV7-9	TRBJ2-7	NA	few	CASRRPTSYEQYF	TGTGCCAGCAGACGGCCGACCTCCTACGAGCAGTACTTC
TRBV5-4	TRBJ1-3	NA	NA	CASSFPPPEFLDPGNTIYF	TGTGCCAGCAGCTTTCCCCCCCCTGAGTTTTTAGATCCTGGAAACACCATATATTTT
TRBV14	TRBJ2-5	NA	NA	CASSQVYGGKDF	TGTGCCAGCAGCCAAGTCTATGGGGGCAAGGACTTC
TRBV4-2	TRBJ2-2	NA	few	CASSQVKAGELFF	TGTGCCAGCAGCCAAGTCAAAGCCGGGGAGCTGTTTTTT
TRBV28	TRBJ1-3	NA	NA	CASSNDRGNTIYF	TGTGCCAGCAGTAACGATAGAGGAAACACCATATATTTT
TRBV4-1	TRBJ2-1	TRBD2	NA	CASSQDRSSGSNVHEQFF	TGCGCCAGCAGCCAAGATCGGTCTAGCGGGAGTAACGTACATGAGCAGTTCTTC
TRBV29-1	TRBJ2-7	TRBD1	NA	CSVDETGVGTYEQYF	TGCAGCGTTGACGAAACAGGGGTCGGCACCTACGAGCAGTACTTC
TRBV6-5	TRBJ1-1	NA	once	CASSYSFRGGNTEAFF	TGTGCCAGCAGTTACTCATTCAGGGGTGGAAACACTGAAGCTTTCTTT
TRBV6-4	TRBJ2-2	NA	NA	CASSDSGETGELFF	TGTGCCAGCAGTGACTCGGGGGAAACCGGGGAGCTGTTTTTT
TRBV18	TRBJ1-6	NA	NA	CASSIGEGSLHF	TGTGCCAGCTCAATCGGTGAGGGGTCCCTCCACTTT
TRBV15	TRBJ2-1	NA	NA	CATSTRSRAEPYNEQFF	TGTGCCACCAGCACTCGCTCCCGGGCGGAACCCTACAATGAGCAGTTCTTC
TRBV19	TRBJ1-5	TRBD1	NA	CASSSRTGGLYQPQHF	TGTGCCAGTAGTTCGAGGACAGGGGGTTTGTATCAGCCCCAGCATTTT
TRBV5-3	TRBJ1-2	NA	NA	CARSVTDRFDSANYGYTF	TGTGCCAGAAGCGTCACTGACAGGTTTGATTCAGCTAACTATGGCTACACCTTC
TRBV5-1	TRBJ1-2	NA	NA	CASSLSGLPYGYTF	TGCGCCAGCAGCTTGTCGGGGCTCCCCTATGGCTACACCTTC
TRBV7-9	TRBJ2-5	NA	NA	CASSLSGQETQYF	TGTGCCAGCAGCTTAAGTGGCCAAGAGACCCAGTACTTC
TRBV25-1	TRBJ1-1	NA	once	CASSVLGGEAFF	TGTGCCAGCAGTGTTCTAGGGGGGGAAGCTTTCTTT
TRBV18	TRBJ2-7	NA	NA	CASSPPSYEQYF	TGTGCCAGCTCACCACCATCCTACGAGCAGTACTTC
TRBV6-8	TRBJ2-5	NA	NA	CASSWGVNRGLHETQYF	TGTGCCAGCAGTTGGGGGGTTAACAGGGGTCTACATGAGACCCAGTACTTC
TRBV5-8	TRBJ2-3	TRBD2	once	CASSLSVLAGGTNTQYF	TGTGCCAGCAGCTTGTCGGTCCTAGCGGGAGGCACGAATACGCAGTATTTT
TRBV2	TRBJ2-7	TRBD1	NA	CASKDRGQSYEQYF	TGTGCCAGCAAAGACAGGGGACAGTCTTACGAGCAGTACTTC
TRBV5-1	TRBJ2-1	TRBD2	medium-sized	CASSKGLAGYEQFF	TGCGCCAGCAGCAAGGGACTAGCCGGCTATGAGCAGTTCTTC
TRBV6-4	TRBJ2-3	TRBD2	NA	CASSASGRTDTQYF	TGTGCCAGCAGCGCTAGCGGGAGAACAGATACGCAGTATTTT
TRBV7-8	TRBJ2-1	TRBD1	once	CASSQTKYLWDSSYNEQFF	TGTGCCAGCAGCCAAACAAAATATTTATGGGACAGCTCCTACAATGAGCAGTTCTTC
TRBV7-2	TRBJ1-2	TRBD1	few	CASSRDRVYGYTF	TGTGCCAGCAGTAGGGACAGGGTCTATGGCTACACCTTC
TRBV4-2	TRBJ2-3	NA	NA	CASSTIGSPVTDTQYF	TGTGCCAGCAGCACCATCGGCTCGCCGGTTACAGATACGCAGTATTTT
TRBV6-5	TRBJ1-5	TRBD1	NA	CASSLQTGVNQPQHF	TGTGCCAGCAGTCTTCAGACAGGGGTTAATCAGCCCCAGCATTTT
TRBV5-1	TRBJ2-1	TRBD2	NA	CASSQHPTSGLAGVLEQFF	TGCGCCAGCAGCCAACACCCCACCAGTGGGCTAGCGGGAGTACTTGAGCAGTTCTTC
TRBV7-8	TRBJ2-1	TRBD1	once	CASSLSGTDYNEQFF	TGTGCCAGCAGCTTATCCGGGACAGATTACAATGAGCAGTTCTTC